This TCR beta chain was found in a study of blood T cell repertoires in COVID-19. For the study at large: Material from acute and convalescent COVID-19 was sourced from the United States, Italy and Spain.

CDR1 SGHVS and CDR2 FNYEAQ come from the germline V gene. Trimming took 1 base from V and 4 from J, leaving 10 bases between them. The length of the CDR3 is 14 residues. As processed by the authors: Scientists estimated how many nucleated cells there were by amplifying reference gene primers. Produced via immunoSEQ multiplex PCR; TCRdb's table is partial and in-frame only. The V and J calls and clone size were taken over from that table, and D and trimming were inferred from the DNA. The table shows over 25,000 clones, with approximately 83% occurring only once. Sequenced material: peripheral blood. This clonotype was obtained from a man aged 70 or older with acute or convalescent COVID-19. The chain joins TRBV7-6 to TRBJ1-2; TRBD1 might be the D (5 bases). The CDR3 protein is CASSLDRPSYGYTF. The CDR3 DNA is TGTGCCAGCAGCTTAGACAGGCCAAGCTATGGCTACACCTTC.